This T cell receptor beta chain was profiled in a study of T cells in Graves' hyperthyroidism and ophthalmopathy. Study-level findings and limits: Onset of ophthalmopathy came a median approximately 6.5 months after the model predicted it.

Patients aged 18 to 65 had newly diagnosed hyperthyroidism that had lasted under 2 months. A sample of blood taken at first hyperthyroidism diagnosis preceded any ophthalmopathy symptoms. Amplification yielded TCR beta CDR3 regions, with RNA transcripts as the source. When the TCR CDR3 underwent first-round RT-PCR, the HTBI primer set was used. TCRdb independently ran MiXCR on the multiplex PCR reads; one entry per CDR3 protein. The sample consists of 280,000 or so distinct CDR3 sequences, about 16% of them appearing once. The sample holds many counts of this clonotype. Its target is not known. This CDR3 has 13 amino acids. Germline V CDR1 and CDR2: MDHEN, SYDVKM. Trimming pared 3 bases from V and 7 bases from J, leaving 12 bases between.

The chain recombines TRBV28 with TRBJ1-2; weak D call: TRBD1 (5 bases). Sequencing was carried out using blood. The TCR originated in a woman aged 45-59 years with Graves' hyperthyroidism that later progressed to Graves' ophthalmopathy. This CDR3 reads CASSFGGVGGYTF. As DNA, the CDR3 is TGTGCCAGCAGTTTTGGGGGGGTCGGTGGCTACACCTTC.